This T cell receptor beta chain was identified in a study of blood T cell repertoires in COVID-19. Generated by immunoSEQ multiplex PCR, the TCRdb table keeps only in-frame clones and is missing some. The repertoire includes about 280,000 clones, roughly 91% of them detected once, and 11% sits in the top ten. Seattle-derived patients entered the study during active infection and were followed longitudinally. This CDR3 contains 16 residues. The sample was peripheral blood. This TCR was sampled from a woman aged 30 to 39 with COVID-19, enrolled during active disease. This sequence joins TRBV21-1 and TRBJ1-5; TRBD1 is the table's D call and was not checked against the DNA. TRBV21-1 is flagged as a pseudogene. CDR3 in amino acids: CASSKACGDRGQPQHF. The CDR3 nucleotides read TGTGCCAGCAGCAAAGCATGTGGGGACAGGGGACAGCCCCAGCATTTT.